This T cell receptor (beta chain) was profiled in a study of T cell clonotyping in hematopoietic cell transplantation (dated by TCRdb to about 2021). With respect to the entire study: Pretransplant recipient samples were obtained after cytoreduction. Patient recruitment ran from September 2015 to early 2017, and follow-up continued until late 2020 or death. In the study, over a hundred blood samples were gathered from approximately 35 consecutive transplant recipients and their related donors.

For this clone: The clone's antigen remains unknown. One base away there is no much larger clone; base qualities are not given.

TCR beta CDR3 regions were amplified from genomic DNA with the immunoSEQ assay, a bias-controlled multiplex PCR using V- and J-specific primers. A proprietary barcode and Illumina adapter sequences were added to the CDR3 amplicons in a second PCR step. CDR3 libraries were sequenced on an Illumina MiSeq instrument. The authors' pipeline ran thus. immunoSEQ Analyzer 3.0 was used for export and quality control, with R Bioconductor and Immunarch used for downstream analyses. Only productive rearrangements within the normalized downsampled data set were used in the calculation of repertoire metrics. In the normalized cohort, clonotypes with more than 5 templates were defined as pathologically expanded. The Inverse Simpson Index served as the measure of repertoire diversity. To capture all clonotypes, the CMV-specificity analyses were run on the non-normalized data set. TCRdb limited this immuneACCESS table to in-frame rearrangements with V and J called. A share of clones is missing; checked studies link under half to unresolved V genes, and the rest is unexplained. V and J calls and clone size follow that table, whereas D and trimming were derived from the DNA. The sample data list tens of thousands of clones, and about 90% of these were observed just once. The top ten clones comprise about 3.5% of the sample.

What this sample's time point label stands for: recipient sample about 28 days before transplant, after cytoreduction. Recipient blood was collected about 28 days before transplant and at days 30, 100 and 180 after transplant. Nuclei Lysis Solution was used to extract genomic DNA from fresh or cryopreserved unfractionated peripheral blood mononuclear cells. Taken from the germline V gene, the CDR1 and CDR2 loops are LGHNT and FRNRAP. V and J are trimmed by 6 bases and 3 bases, and the gene matches miss 4 bases of the junction. Reading from cysteine to phenylalanine, the CDR3 counts 14 amino acids. Only the CDR3 portion is preserved as DNA: 42 bases, with reading frame beginning at the first base. Overall study outcomes, separate from this receptor: The sample size was limited and the cells went unsorted, which meant the CD4 and CD8 repertoire contributions could not be told apart. Inverse Simpson Index values from donors and from recipients before transplant predicted broader TCR repertoire diversity after transplant. Recipient TCR diversity fell after transplant, with pathologically expanded clonotypes rising progressively from day 30 to day 180. Recipient repertoires showed only a small fraction of overlap with donor repertoires, and over 95% appeared de novo at the given depth.

The sequenced sample was peripheral blood mononuclear cells, obtained before stem cell transplant. This TCR was sampled from a man between 18 and 35 years old with biphenotypic leukemia. Some clones in this sample may be carry-over from other donors' samples. The rearrangement joined TRBV12-5 to TRBJ1-2, with 10 bases in between that match TRBD1. CDR3 sequence: CASGTGGFDYGYTF. The nucleotide sequence reads as follows: TGTGCTAGTGGGACAGGGGGCTTCGACTATGGCTACACCTTC.